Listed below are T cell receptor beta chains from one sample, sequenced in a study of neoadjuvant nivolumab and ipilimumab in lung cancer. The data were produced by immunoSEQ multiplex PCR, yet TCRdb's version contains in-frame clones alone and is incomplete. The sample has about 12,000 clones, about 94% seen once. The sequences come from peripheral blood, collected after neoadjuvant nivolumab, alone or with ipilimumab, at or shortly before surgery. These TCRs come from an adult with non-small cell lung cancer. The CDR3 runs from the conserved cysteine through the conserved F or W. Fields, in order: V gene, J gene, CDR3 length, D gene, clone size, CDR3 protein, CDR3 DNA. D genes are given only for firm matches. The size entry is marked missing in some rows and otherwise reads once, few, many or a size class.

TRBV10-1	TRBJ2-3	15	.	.	CASRAPRALTDTQYF	TGCGCCAGCAGGGCCCCTCGGGCCCTCACAGATACGCAGTATTTT
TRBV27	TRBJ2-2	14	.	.	CASSLFPGTGELFF	TGTGCCAGCAGTTTATTCCCCGGGACCGGGGAGCTGTTTTTT
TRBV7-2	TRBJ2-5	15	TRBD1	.	CASSFQGAGGETQYF	TGTGCCAGCAGTTTCCAGGGGGCAGGAGGTGAGACCCAGTACTTC
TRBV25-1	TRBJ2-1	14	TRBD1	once	CASSDDRVYNEQFF	TGTGCCAGCAGTGACGACAGGGTTTACAATGAGCAGTTCTTC
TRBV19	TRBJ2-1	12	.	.	CASSPRWNEQFF	TGTGCCAGTAGTCCCCGTTGGAATGAGCAGTTCTTC
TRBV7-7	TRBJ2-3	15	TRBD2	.	CASSQGLAGGDTQYF	TGTGCCAGCAGCCAGGGGCTAGCGGGAGGGGATACGCAGTATTTT
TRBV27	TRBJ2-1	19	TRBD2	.	CASRHPGLATFSSYNEQFF	TGTGCCAGCAGACATCCGGGACTAGCAACATTTAGCTCCTACAATGAGCAGTTCTTC
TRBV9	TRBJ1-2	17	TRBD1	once	CASSVTPGTGVSYGYTF	TGTGCCAGCAGCGTCACCCCCGGGACAGGGGTTAGCTATGGCTACACCTTC
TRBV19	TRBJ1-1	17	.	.	CASSRQTASLGNTEAFF	TGTGCCAGTAGTAGACAGACAGCGTCCTTGGGGAACACTGAAGCTTTCTTT
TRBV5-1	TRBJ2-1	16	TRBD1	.	CASSFLLQGIHNEQFF	TGCGCCAGCAGCTTCCTCTTACAGGGGATCCACAATGAGCAGTTCTTC
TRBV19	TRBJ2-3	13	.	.	CASRARDTDTQYF	TGTGCCAGTAGGGCCAGGGACACAGATACGCAGTATTTT
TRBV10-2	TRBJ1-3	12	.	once	CASSTGGNTIYF	TGCGCCAGCAGTACGGGAGGAAACACCATATATTTT
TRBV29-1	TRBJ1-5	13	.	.	CSVGRSQDQPQHF	TGCAGCGTTGGGCGGTCGCAGGATCAGCCCCAGCATTTT
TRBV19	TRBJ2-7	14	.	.	CASSREGASYEQYF	TGTGCCAGTAGTAGGGAAGGGGCCTCCTACGAGCAGTACTTC
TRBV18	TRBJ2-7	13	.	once	CASSPGTLDEQYF	TGTGCCAGCTCACCCGGGACCCTCGACGAGCAGTACTTC
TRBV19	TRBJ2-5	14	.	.	CASSIGGSQETQYF	TGTGCCAGTAGTATAGGAGGGTCGCAAGAGACCCAGTACTTC
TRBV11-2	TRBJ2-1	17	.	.	CASSLGFRGSSYNEQFF	TGTGCCAGCAGCTTAGGTTTTCGGGGGAGCTCCTACAATGAGCAGTTCTTC